This T cell receptor beta chain came from a study of blood T cell repertoires in COVID-19. On the study more broadly: Sources were T cells, B-cell-depleted T cells, or PBMCs; the material itself was cDNA or gDNA.

TCRdb's copy holds only in-frame clones and misses some; the assay was immunoSEQ multiplex PCR. This sample has about 310,000 clones, with 80% to 90% found just once. The CDR3 totals 14 residues. Germline CDR1 SQVTM, CDR2 ANQGSEA. The germline V and J ends were trimmed by 7 bases and 7 bases, with 17 bases remaining between them. This sequence joins TRBV29-1 and TRBJ1-6; tentative D call: TRBD1 (6 bases). The sample taken for sequencing was PBMCs or T cells enriched from blood (not recorded which). This receptor was identified in a man aged 25-45 years who had recovered from COVID-19. CDR3 region: CSAQTGSGNSPLHF. DNA for the CDR3: TGCAGCGCACAAACAGGGTCAGGGAATTCACCCCTCCACTTT.